These T cell receptor beta chains were read from a single sample in a study of blood T cell repertoires in COVID-19. The protocol was immunoSEQ multiplex PCR, while the TCRdb copy is restricted to in-frame clones and leaves out a portion. The sample has about 230,000 clones, 65% to 90% seen once. The specimen sequenced was PBMCs or T cells enriched from blood (not recorded which). The receptors stem from a man aged 18 to 29 who had recovered from COVID-19. CDR3s include the opening cysteine and the closing phenylalanine or tryptophan. The D gene is left open where the match is weak. Size is omitted from some rows. Given values are once, few, many or a class for expanded clones.

v_call	j_call	clone_size	d_call	cdr3_aa	cdr3_nt
TRBV11-3	TRBJ1-1	few	.	CASSLVVGFGNTEAFF	TGTGCCAGCAGCTTAGTTGTCGGGTTTGGGAACACTGAAGCTTTCTTT
TRBV4-1	TRBJ2-1	.	TRBD1	CASSQQGADEQFF	TGCGCCAGCAGCCAGCAGGGGGCAGATGAGCAGTTCTTC
TRBV4-1	TRBJ2-1	.	TRBD2	CASSHPSGRALIEQFF	TGCGCCAGCAGCCACCCTAGCGGGAGGGCCTTAATTGAGCAGTTCTTC
TRBV7-3	TRBJ2-1	.	.	CASSLLQGWSNEQFF	TGTGCCAGCAGCCTACTACAGGGATGGAGCAATGAGCAGTTCTTC
TRBV4-1	TRBJ2-7	.	.	CASSQDLVDSASRQYF	TGCGCCAGCAGCCAAGACCTGGTGGACTCGGCATCAAGGCAGTACTTC
TRBV4-2	TRBJ2-4	.	.	CASSQVGGTSKDIQYF	TGTGCCAGCAGCCAAGTAGGAGGAACCTCTAAGGACATTCAGTACTTC
TRBV15	TRBJ1-3	.	.	CATSRDITNSGNTIYF	TGTGCCACCAGCAGAGATATAACAAACTCTGGAAACACCATATATTTT
TRBV7-9	TRBJ2-7	.	.	CASSWTTVPYEQYF	TGTGCCAGCAGCTGGACGACAGTTCCCTACGAGCAGTACTTC
TRBV5-4	TRBJ2-5	.	TRBD2	CASSRSSGDQETQYF	TGTGCCAGCAGCCGGTCTAGCGGGGATCAAGAGACCCAGTACTTC
TRBV5-5	TRBJ2-7	.	.	CASSLIASSSYEQYF	TGTGCCAGCAGCTTGATAGCGTCTAGCTCCTACGAGCAGTACTTC
TRBV11-2	TRBJ2-1	.	.	CASSLVLLPAYNEQFF	TGTGCCAGCAGCTTAGTCTTACTCCCCGCCTACAATGAGCAGTTCTTC
TRBV21-1	TRBJ2-7	.	.	CASGTRLVASYEQYF	TGTGCCAGCGGTACCCGACTAGTGGCCTCATACGAGCAGTACTTC
TRBV5-1	TRBJ2-3	.	TRBD2	CASSLGSTSGSTDTQYF	TGCGCCAGCAGCTTGGGGAGTACTAGCGGTAGCACAGATACGCAGTATTTT
TRBV20-1	TRBJ2-7	.	TRBD2	CSAGGGRVQYF	TGCAGTGCCGGCGGGGGGAGGGTGCAGTACTTC
TRBV5-4	TRBJ2-1	.	TRBD1	CASSPGQGAYNEQFF	TGTGCCAGCAGCCCTGGACAGGGGGCCTACAATGAGCAGTTCTTC
TRBV5-7	TRBJ2-6	.	TRBD1	CASSLDRTGGLSGANVLTF	TGTGCCAGCAGCTTGGACAGGACAGGGGGCCTCTCTGGGGCCAACGTCCTGACTTTC
TRBV30	TRBJ1-3	.	.	CAWSVGLAGNTIYF	TGTGCCTGGAGTGTCGGGTTAGCTGGAAACACCATATATTTT
TRBV6-5	TRBJ1-6	.	TRBD1	CASRQSTGWYSPLHF	TGTGCCAGCAGACAGTCGACAGGGTGGTATTCACCCCTCCACTTT
TRBV6-5	TRBJ1-6	.	.	CASSTQGFEKSPLHF	TGTGCCAGCAGTACTCAGGGTTTCGAGAAGTCACCCCTCCACTTT
TRBV5-1	TRBJ1-1	.	.	CASSLARGNTEAFF	TGCGCCAGCAGCTTGGCCAGGGGGAACACTGAAGCTTTCTTT
TRBV15	TRBJ1-1	once	.	CATSRQGGGAEAFF	TGTGCCACCAGCAGACAGGGAGGAGGGGCTGAAGCTTTCTTT
TRBV5-1	TRBJ1-1	.	TRBD1	CASSAQGGNTEAFF	TGCGCCAGCAGCGCACAGGGGGGGAACACTGAAGCTTTCTTT
TRBV4-1	TRBJ2-5	.	.	CASSQDGGQGIVQETQYF	TGCGCCAGCAGCCAAGATGGCGGCCAGGGGATCGTCCAAGAGACCCAGTACTTC
TRBV13	TRBJ2-3	once	.	CASSLNQDYSTDTQYF	TGTGCCAGCAGCCTAAACCAGGATTATAGTACAGATACGCAGTATTTT
TRBV18	TRBJ2-1	.	TRBD2	CASSGRGASNEQFF	TGTGCCAGCTCTGGGCGGGGGGCATCCAATGAGCAGTTCTTC
TRBV13	TRBJ2-7	.	TRBD1	CASSPQDRFYEQYF	TGTGCCAGCAGCCCCCAGGACAGGTTTTACGAGCAGTACTTC
TRBV7-8	TRBJ2-2	.	.	CASSLTGTGELFF	TGTGCCAGCAGCTTAACAGGCACCGGGGAGCTGTTTTTT
TRBV3-1/TRBV3-2	TRBJ1-5	.	.	CASSQGHYSNQPQHF	TGTGCCAGCAGCCAGGGACATTATAGCAATCAGCCCCAGCATTTT
TRBV10-2	TRBJ2-2	.	TRBD2	CASRLGGLGTGELFF	TGCGCCAGCAGGCTGGGGGGACTAGGGACCGGGGAGCTGTTTTTT
TRBV18	TRBJ1-6	.	TRBD1	CASSGTGLSNSPLHF	TGTGCCAGCTCGGGGACAGGGTTGAGTAATTCACCCCTCCACTTT
TRBV2	TRBJ2-2	.	TRBD1	CASRRRQGALGELFF	TGTGCCAGCAGGCGGCGGCAGGGGGCCTTAGGGGAGCTGTTTTTT
TRBV19	TRBJ1-3	.	.	CASSIVAGVAGNTIYF	TGTGCCAGTAGTATAGTCGCGGGGGTGGCTGGAAACACCATATATTTT
TRBV18	TRBJ2-7	.	.	CASSPRPRGPEGYEQYF	TGTGCCAGCTCACCGAGGCCGAGGGGGCCGGAGGGGTACGAGCAGTACTTC
TRBV2	TRBJ2-1	.	.	CASSKRQDPTRGQFF	TGTGCCAGCAGTAAACGACAGGACCCGACTCGAGGGCAGTTCTTC
TRBV6-1	TRBJ1-5	.	.	CASSEDRKQPQHF	TGTGCCAGCAGTGAAGACAGGAAACAGCCCCAGCATTTT
TRBV19	TRBJ1-5	.	TRBD1	CASSRDRAGPQHF	TGTGCCAGTAGTAGGGACAGGGCCGGGCCCCAGCATTTT
TRBV2	TRBJ2-5	.	TRBD2	CASSLGLAGEQETQYF	TGTGCCAGCAGTCTTGGACTAGCGGGGGAACAAGAGACCCAGTACTTC
TRBV5-1	TRBJ1-3	.	.	CASSLDNRQSSGNTIYF	TGCGCCAGCAGCTTGGATAACAGGCAGAGCTCTGGAAACACCATATATTTT
TRBV28	TRBJ2-3	.	.	CASTLGTDTQYF	TGTGCCAGCACCCTAGGCACAGATACGCAGTATTTT
TRBV27	TRBJ2-3	.	TRBD1	CASSLYWLTDRGSTDTQYF	TGTGCCAGCAGTCTATACTGGTTGACCGACAGGGGTAGCACAGATACGCAGTATTTT
TRBV12-3/TRBV12-4	TRBJ1-2	few	.	CASSPGLSRGYTF	TGTGCCAGCAGTCCCGGACTGTCACGGGGCTACACCTTC
TRBV27	TRBJ1-1	once	TRBD1	CASSFQGGFTEAFF	TGTGCCAGCAGTTTCCAGGGGGGTTTCACTGAAGCTTTCTTT